These T cell receptor beta chains were read from a single sample in a study of CD8 T cells in ankylosing spondylitis. TCRdb recomputed calls from the 5' RACE reads with MiXCR, one row per CDR3 protein. This table has 130,000 to 150,000 distinct CDR3 sequences, about 8% appearing once. Sequencing used synovial fluid, either unsorted or a sorted T cell fraction (not recorded which). These TCRs come from a male donor with ankylosing spondylitis. Each CDR3 is given with its conserved first and last residue. The D gene is left open where the match is weak. For some rows the clone size is stated as once, few or many, or as a class when expanded; others skip it.

TRBJ2-3	13	TRBD2	many	TRBV9	TGTGCCAGCAACCCCAATAGCGGGGGGACGCAGTATTTT	CASNPNSGGTQYF
TRBJ2-3	12	TRBD2	medium-sized	TRBV6-6	TGTGCCAGCAGTTTCGGACTAGCGGGAGAAAATTTT	CASSFGLAGENF
TRBJ1-2	15	-	-	TRBV5-1	TGCGCCAGCAGCCCGGCGGGGGCTACCAACTATGGCTACACCTTC	CASSPAGATNYGYTF
TRBJ1-1	17	-	many	TRBV4-1	TGCGCCAGCAGCCTTACCGTATTGGGGGCTCAGGGCACTGAAGCTTTCTTT	CASSLTVLGAQGTEAFF
TRBJ2-1	17	TRBD2	medium-sized	TRBV10-3	TGTGCCATCATGGGGACTAGCGGGGGTTACGGGGTGGATGAGCAGTTCTTC	CAIMGTSGGYGVDEQFF
TRBJ1-2	14	TRBD1	-	TRBV28	TGTGCCAGCAGTTTATGGGGACAGGGGTATGGCTACACCTTC	CASSLWGQGYGYTF
TRBJ2-7	15	-	few	TRBV19	TGTGCCAGTAGCCCTGGGGGGGCTAGATCTTACGAGCAGTACTTC	CASSPGGARSYEQYF
TRBJ1-1	14	-	few	TRBV6-5	TGTGCCAGCAGTCACTTTAGAGGGGACACTGAAGCTTTCTTT	CASSHFRGDTEAFF
TRBJ2-3	16	TRBD2	few	TRBV6-2/TRBV6-3	TGTGCCAGCAGTTCGGGACTAGCGGTCGCCACAGATACGCAGTATTTT	CASSSGLAVATDTQYF
TRBJ2-7	15	TRBD1	-	TRBV10-1	TGCGCCAGCAGTGTGGGACAGGGCCTTACCTACGAGCAGTACTTC	CASSVGQGLTYEQYF
TRBJ1-2	14	-	-	TRBV5-4	TGTGCCAGCAGCACCGGACAGAGGGACTATGGCTACACCTTC	CASSTGQRDYGYTF
TRBJ1-2	13	-	many	TRBV4-1	TGCGCCAGCAGCCAAGAACTGAACTATGGCTACACCTTC	CASSQELNYGYTF
TRBJ1-3	17	-	many	TRBV20-1	TGCAGTGCTCAAAATTCTCCGGTTGTCGATATGGGAAACACCATATATTTT	CSAQNSPVVDMGNTIYF
TRBJ1-1	14	-	few	TRBV2	TGTGCCAGCGCTTTACTGAGCGGGATTTCTGAAGCTTTCTTT	CASALLSGISEAFF
TRBJ1-5	15	-	many	TRBV6-2/TRBV6-3	TGTGCCAGCTCCCCCTTCCCGGGGGGCAATCAGCCCCAGCATTTT	CASSPFPGGNQPQHF
TRBJ1-2	13	-	few	TRBV12-3/TRBV12-4	TGTGCCAGCACCCAACAGGAGGAAAAGGGCTACACCTTC	CASTQQEEKGYTF
TRBJ2-3	11	-	-	TRBV11-1	TGTGCCAGCAGGCAGACAGATACGCAGTATTTT	CASRQTDTQYF
TRBJ1-5	14	-	-	TRBV2	TGTGCCAGCCGGGACGGTAATAGCAATCAGCCCCAGCATTTT	CASRDGNSNQPQHF
TRBJ2-1	15	TRBD2	few	TRBV5-1	TGCGCCAGCAGCTTGGGGCTAGCGGCCTACAATGAGCAGTTCTTC	CASSLGLAAYNEQFF
TRBJ2-1	16	TRBD1	many	TRBV5-6	TGTGCCAGCAGCTTGGCTATCGCAGGGGGCTACAATGAGCAGTTCTTC	CASSLAIAGGYNEQFF